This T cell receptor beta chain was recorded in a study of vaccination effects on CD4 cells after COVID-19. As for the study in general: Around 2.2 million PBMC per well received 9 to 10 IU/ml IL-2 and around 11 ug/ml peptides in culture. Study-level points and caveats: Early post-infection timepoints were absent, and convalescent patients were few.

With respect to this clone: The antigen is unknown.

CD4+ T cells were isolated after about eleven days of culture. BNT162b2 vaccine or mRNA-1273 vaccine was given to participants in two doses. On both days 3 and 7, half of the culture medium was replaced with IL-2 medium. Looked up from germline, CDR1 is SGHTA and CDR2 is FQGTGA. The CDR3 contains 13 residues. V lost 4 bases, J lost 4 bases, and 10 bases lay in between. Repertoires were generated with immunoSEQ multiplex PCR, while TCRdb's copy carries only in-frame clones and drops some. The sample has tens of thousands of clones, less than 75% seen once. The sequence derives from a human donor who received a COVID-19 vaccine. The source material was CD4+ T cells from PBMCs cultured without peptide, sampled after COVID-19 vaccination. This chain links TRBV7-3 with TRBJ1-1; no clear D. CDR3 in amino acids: CASSSGWGTEAFF. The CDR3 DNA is TGTGCCAGCAGCTCTGGTTGGGGCACTGAAGCTTTCTTT.